The 26 T cell receptor beta chains below come from one sample, sequenced in a study of tissue T cells after allogeneic stem cell transplantation. Generated by immunoSEQ multiplex PCR, the TCRdb table keeps only in-frame clones and is missing some. This table has about 2,300 clones, about three fifths appearing once. Material: gut tissue. These receptors were taken from a female BALB/c mouse in good health. MHC haplotype of the strain: H2-d.

To note about this clone: Mouse germline and gene names are used. The read halts 1 residue ahead of the CDR3 end, with the missing end drawn from the germline J gene. The gene calls are TRBV5 and TRBJ2-4, with TRBD1 identical over 7 bases. The V segment lost 0 bases and the J segment 8 bases; nucleotides outside the gene matches: 2. Germline V CDR1 and CDR2: LGHNA, YNLKQL (reference sequence). The CDR3 runs 13 residues. CDR3 region: CASSQDPGGTLYF. CDR3 DNA, as far as it was read: TGTGCCAGCAGCCAAGATCCAGGGGGCACCTTGTAC.

About this clone: The gene names here belong to mouse. The read gets to within 1 residue of the CDR3 end, and the germline J gene fills in the rest. This chain uses TRBV5 with TRBJ1-3; no firm D call. In germline, CDR1 is LGHNA, CDR2 YNLKQL (reference sequence). This CDR3 region has 15 residues. V lost 0 bases to trimming and J lost 1 base, with 7 bases between them. The CDR3 DNA, read in part, is TGTGCCAGCAGCCAAGATGAGAACTCTGGAAATACGCTCTAT. Translation: CASSQDENSGNTLY. The CDR3 in full is CASSQDENSGNTLYF.

On this clone itself: Gene names are mouse gene names. The read finishes 1 residue shy of the CDR3 end, and the germline J gene is used to complete it. This sequence joins TRBV29 and TRBJ1-4; the match to TRBD1 covers 9 bases. Germline loops: CDR1 MSHET, CDR2 SYDVDS. V was clipped by 3 bases and J by 3 bases; unmatched bases: 2. This CDR3 is 15 amino acids long. The CDR3 here is CASSLRQGANERLFF. The sequenced part of the CDR3 DNA is TGTGCTAGCAGTTTGAGACAGGGGGCCAACGAAAGATTATTT.

Turning to this clone: Gene names and germline match the mouse. From the germline J gene comes the end of the CDR3, since the read stops 1 residue before it. The rearrangement joins TRBV19 to TRBJ1-6; TRBD1 aligns across 7 bases. TRBJ1-6 is an ORF, with its function uncertain. This CDR3 comprises 17 residues. CDR1 FNHDT and CDR2 SITEND come from the germline V gene (reference sequence). V shed 4 bases, J shed 0 bases, and the junction held 7 bases outside the gene matches. The CDR3 region is CASSPRQGGSYNSPLYF. The DNA read from the CDR3 is TGTGCCAGCAGTCCCCGCCAGGGGGGTTCCTATAATTCGCCCCTCTAC.

As regards this clone: Gene and germline names: mouse. Sequencing ends 1 residue short of the CDR3 end; the germline J gene provides the rest. The chain recombines TRBV24 with TRBJ2-7; 7 nucleotides line up with TRBD2. The CDR3 loop spans 12 amino acids. CDR1 KGHTA and CDR2 FRNEEI come from the germline V gene. Trimming removed 0 bases from V and 7 bases from J; junction bases left unmatched: 0. The covered CDR3 bases are TGTGCCAGCAGTCTGTATGGGGGGGAACAGTAC. It is translated as CASSLYGGEQY. The CDR3 in its entirety is CASSLYGGEQYF.

With respect to this clone: Gene labels here are mouse ones. The CDR3 goes on 1 residue after the read ends, and that part is filled in from the germline J gene. The chain employs TRBV13-2 and TRBJ1-4, with D unclear. Trimming cost V 0 bases and J 7 bases, with 1 base left between them. CDR1 is NNHNN, CDR2 SYGAGS, per germline (reference sequence). The length of the CDR3 is 11 residues. CDR3 DNA, as far as it was read: TGTGCCAGCGGTGATGTCGAAAGATTATTT. It encodes CASGDVERLF. In full, the CDR3 reads CASGDVERLFF.

Comments on this clone: The listed genes are named as in mouse. The CDR3 end is not reached by the read, which stops 1 residue before it; the germline J gene fills it in. This chain uses TRBV31 with TRBJ2-3, with 12 positions matching TRBD1. The CDR3 consists of 15 residues. V trimming: 1 base; J trimming: 3 bases; junction bases outside the gene matches: 2. The germline V gene encodes CDR1 GKSSPN and CDR2 SITVG. CDR3 loop: CAWSPGTGGAETLYF. The DNA read from the CDR3 is TGTGCCTGGAGTCCAGGGACAGGGGGCGCAGAAACGCTGTAT.

Note on this clone: Gene and germline names: mouse. CDR3 amino acids: CTCSEQGGNTEVFF. The sequenced part of the CDR3 DNA is TGCACCTGCAGTGAACAGGGGGGGAACACAGAAGTCTTC. The chain links TRBV1 to TRBJ1-1; 8 nucleotides line up with TRBD1. The read ends 1 residue early relative to the CDR3; the germline J gene fills the gap. J gave up 1 base and V 4 bases, and 2 bases lay outside the gene matches. This CDR3 comprises 14 residues. Germline V gene lookup returns CDR1 NSQYPW and CDR2 LRSPGD (reference sequence).

A remark on this clone: The germline and genes are mouse ones. Read data end 1 residue before the CDR3 end; the end is taken from the germline J gene. The chain employs TRBV19 and TRBJ1-1; 8 nucleotides line up with TRBD1. The germline V gene encodes CDR1 FNHDT and CDR2 SITEND (reference sequence). With 5 bases clipped from V and 1 base from J, the junction kept 4 bases outside the gene matches. The CDR3 contains 14 residues. Incomplete CDR3 DNA: TGTGCCAGCAGCCCCGGACAGGGGAACACAGAAGTCTTC. Amino acid sequence: CASSPGQGNTEVF. The full CDR3 reads CASSPGQGNTEVFF.

As concerns this clone: Gene names and germline refer to mouse. Coverage ceases 1 residue before the CDR3 finishes, and the germline J gene fills in the end. The rearrangement joins TRBV13-1 to TRBJ1-4, with TRBD1 matching 8 bases. CDR3 size: 19 residues. The germline CDR1 and CDR2 sequences are NSHNY and SYGAGN. V lost 0 bases to trimming and J lost 0 bases; unmatched junction nucleotides: 10. CDR3 sequence reads: CASSDARPGTGISNERLFF. The CDR3 bases that were read are TGTGCCAGCAGTGATGCTCGTCCCGGGACAGGAATTTCCAACGAAAGATTATTT.

This clone was seen more than once but under ten times. The germline and genes are mouse ones. The observed sequence ends 1 residue before the CDR3 terminus, with the missing tail filled in from the germline J gene. The J gene is TRBJ2-7, the V gene TRBV24; TRBD2 agrees at 9 bases. V trimming: 1 base; J trimming: 6 bases; junction bases outside the gene matches: 4. The CDR3 has 14 residues. Germline loops: CDR1 KGHTA, CDR2 FRNEEI. CDR3 region: CASSLFGGAPEQYF. Partial CDR3 DNA: TGTGCCAGCAGTCTGTTTGGGGGGGCGCCTGAACAGTAC.

As to this clone: Mouse names are used for the genes. The read comes to an end 1 residue before the CDR3 does, leaving the germline J gene to fill in the end. The chain links TRBV1 to TRBJ1-1; D remains ambiguous. CDR1 is NSQYPW and CDR2 is LRSPGD in the germline V gene (reference sequence). The V gene lost 0 bases and the J gene lost 7 bases, with 6 bases spanning the gap. The CDR3 runs 12 residues. The CDR3 spells CTCSAEQREVFF. Partial CDR3 DNA: TGCACCTGCAGTGCAGAACAGAGAGAAGTCTTC.

Concerning this clone itself: Gene names and germline match the mouse. The read ends 1 residue shy of where the CDR3 ends; the end is completed using the germline J gene. The chain couples TRBV4 to TRBJ2-7, with 10 bases that match TRBD2. V gave up 4 bases and J gave up 5 bases; unmatched junction bases: 5. CDR1 and CDR2 from the germline V gene are LGHDT and YNNKQL (reference sequence). This CDR3 contains 14 residues. CDR3 bases read: TGTGCCAGCAGCTCGCCCGGGACTGGGGATGAACAGTAC. This sequence encodes CASSSPGTGDEQY. The whole CDR3 protein reads CASSSPGTGDEQYF.

With respect to this clone: The listed genes are named as in mouse. The read terminates 1 residue before the CDR3 end, so the remaining end is supplied by the germline J gene. J is TRBJ1-1 and V is TRBV13-2; a possible D gene is TRBD1 (6 bases). The CDR3 runs 12 residues. Germline V gene data show CDR1 as NNHNN and CDR2 as SYGAGS (reference sequence). The V and J ends lost 5 bases and 7 bases respectively, with 12 bases between them. The CDR3 sequence is CASGRRDKEVFF. CDR3 DNA (partial): TGTGCCAGCGGCCGCCGGGACAAAGAAGTCTTC.

This clone was detected once. These gene names are mouse names. The sequence runs out 1 residue before the end of the CDR3; the remainder is reconstructed from the germline J gene. The chain has TRBV1 and TRBJ2-7; D call uncertain. Trimming removed 1 base from V and 4 bases from J, with 2 bases in between. Germline assignment: CDR1 NSQYPW and CDR2 LRSPGD (reference sequence). CDR3 length: 11 amino acids. Partial CDR3 DNA: TGCACCTGCAGTGCAGGTTATGAACAGTAC. As protein: CTCSAGYEQY. The entire CDR3 protein reads CTCSAGYEQYF.

A remark on this clone: The genes are named according to mouse. The read comes to an end 1 residue before the CDR3 does, leaving the germline J gene to fill in the end. The J gene is TRBJ2-3, the V gene TRBV13-2, with D perhaps TRBD1 (6 bases). The CDR3 sequence is 15 residues long. V was trimmed by 0 bases and J by 3 bases, leaving 11 bases between them. Germline V gene sequence: CDR1 NNHNN, CDR2 SYGAGS (reference sequence). CDR3: CASGDEQGGAETLYF. The part of the CDR3 DNA that was read is TGTGCCAGCGGTGATGAACAGGGTGGCGCAGAAACGCTGTAT.

Worth noting for this clone: All gene names here are mouse names. Coverage ceases 1 residue before the CDR3 finishes, and the germline J gene fills in the end. The J gene is TRBJ1-4, the V gene TRBV12-1, with D tentatively TRBD1 (6 bases). CDR1 SGHSN and CDR2 HYEKVE come from the germline V gene. Deletions cut 1 base from V and 3 bases from J, with 8 bases between. There are 14 residues in the CDR3. Incomplete CDR3 DNA: TGTGCCAGCTCTCTTTGGACAGCCAACGAAAGATTATTT. It encodes CASSLWTANERLF. The CDR3 reads in full as CASSLWTANERLFF.

The sample holds a few counts of this clone. Mouse names are used for the genes. The read stops 1 residue short of the end of the CDR3; the missing end is completed from the germline J gene. V is TRBV13-2 and J is TRBJ1-2; D is perhaps TRBD1 (6 bases). The CDR3 spans 15 residues. Germline assignment: CDR1 NNHNN and CDR2 SYGAGS (reference sequence). Trimming shortened V by 0 bases and J by 0 bases, and 9 bases separated the two germline ends. The CDR3 DNA, read in part, is TGTGCCAGCGGTGATGCAACAGGGCCAAACTCCGACTACACC. This codes for CASGDATGPNSDYT. The CDR3 in full is CASGDATGPNSDYTF.

This clone was detected a few times. The genes and germline here are from mouse. From the germline J gene comes the end of the CDR3, since the read stops 1 residue before it. V usage is TRBV5 and J usage is TRBJ2-3; D is uncertain. Trimming took off 1 base at V and 3 bases at J, with 2 bases between the two ends. The CDR3 runs 12 residues. CDR1 is LGHNA and CDR2 is YNLKQL in the germline V gene (reference sequence). The DNA read from the CDR3 is TGTGCCAGCAGCCAAGGGGCAGAAACGCTGTAT. This codes for CASSQGAETLY. The whole CDR3 sequence is CASSQGAETLYF.

In regard to this clone: Germline and genes here are mouse. The read ends 1 residue shy of where the CDR3 ends; the end is completed using the germline J gene. The chain employs TRBV13-3 and TRBJ2-3; D is unresolved. Trimming cost V 2 bases and J 0 bases, with 1 base left between them. The CDR3 has 12 amino acids. Germline CDR1 NNHDY, CDR2 SYVADS. The CDR3 spells CASSESAETLYF. The CDR3 bases that were read are TGTGCCAGCAGTGAGAGTGCAGAAACGCTGTAT.

Comment on this clone: The gene names given are mouse names. The CDR3 end is not reached by the read, which stops 1 residue before it; the germline J gene fills it in. The genes are TRBV17 and TRBJ2-5; no reliable D call. The germline V gene has CDR1 MNHDT and CDR2 YYDKIL. The CDR3 totals 13 residues. Trimming left V 5 bases short and J 3 bases short, with 9 bases between. CDR3 DNA (partial): TGTGCTAGCAGTCGGACCTTTCAAGACACCCAGTAC. This sequence encodes CASSRTFQDTQY. In full, the CDR3 reads CASSRTFQDTQYF.

In regard to this clone: Gene names and germline refer to mouse. The CDR3 is cut off 1 residue early in the read; its end comes from the germline J gene. The V and J genes are TRBV29 and TRBJ2-4, with D uncertain. V lost 1 base and J lost 0, with 5 bases in between. The CDR3 has 14 amino acids. Germline CDR1 reads MSHET; CDR2 reads SYDVDS. CDR3 bases read: TGTGCTAGCAGTTTATGGAGTAGTCAAAACACCTTGTAC. This gives the protein CASSLWSSQNTLY. The entire CDR3 protein is CASSLWSSQNTLYF.

In the case of this clone: These gene names are mouse names. The CDR3 is cut off 1 residue early in the read; its end comes from the germline J gene. The chain employs TRBV4 and TRBJ1-2; D is perhaps TRBD1 (5 bases). Germline lookup yields CDR1 LGHDT and CDR2 YNNKQL (reference sequence). The V and J ends lost 5 bases and 1 base respectively, with 8 bases between them. The CDR3 consists of 13 residues. The CDR3 DNA, read in part, is TGTGCCAGCAGCCGTGACAGAAACTCCGACTACACC. The encoded protein is CASSRDRNSDYT. The CDR3 reads in full as CASSRDRNSDYTF.

This clone was picked up a small number of times. Here the gene names and germline are mouse. The DNA ends 1 residue before the CDR3 does, and the rest of the CDR3 is filled in from the germline J gene. The chain uses TRBV13-2 and TRBJ2-3; 12 positions agree with TRBD2. The CDR3 is 16 amino acids. The J segment lost 3 bases and the V segment lost 3 bases, leaving 5 bases of the junction unmatched. Germline V gene data show CDR1 as NNHNN and CDR2 as SYGAGS (reference sequence). The CDR3 loop is CASGARLGGRAETLYF. The DNA read from the CDR3 is TGTGCCAGCGGTGCAAGACTGGGGGGGCGAGCAGAAACGCTGTAT.

With regard to this clone: Genes and germline come from the mouse. The sequenced fragment ends 1 residue before the CDR3 boundary, so the rest is inferred from the germline J gene. The chain employs TRBV5 and TRBJ2-7; 9 positions match TRBD2. The CDR3 has 15 residues. Germline V gene lookup returns CDR1 LGHNA and CDR2 YNLKQL (reference sequence). V shed 0 bases and J 4 bases; nucleotides not matched to a gene: 4. The sequenced CDR3 bases are TGTGCCAGCAGCCAAGAGGGCTGGGGGGGGTATGAACAGTAC. As protein: CASSQEGWGGYEQY. The full CDR3 is CASSQEGWGGYEQYF.

This clone was seen only a few times. The genes and germline here are from mouse. The read falls 1 residue short of the CDR3 end, and the missing part is taken from the germline J gene. V gene TRBV20 combines with J gene TRBJ2-7; a possible D gene is TRBD1 (7 bases). The V gene's germline CDR1 is GFQATS and CDR2 STVNSAI. This CDR3 contains 14 residues. Trimming took off 0 bases at V and 3 bases at J, with 12 bases between the two ends. CDR3: CGARDGGQHYEQYF. CDR3 DNA, as far as it was read: TGTGGTGCTAGGGATGGGGGACAGCACTATGAACAGTAC.